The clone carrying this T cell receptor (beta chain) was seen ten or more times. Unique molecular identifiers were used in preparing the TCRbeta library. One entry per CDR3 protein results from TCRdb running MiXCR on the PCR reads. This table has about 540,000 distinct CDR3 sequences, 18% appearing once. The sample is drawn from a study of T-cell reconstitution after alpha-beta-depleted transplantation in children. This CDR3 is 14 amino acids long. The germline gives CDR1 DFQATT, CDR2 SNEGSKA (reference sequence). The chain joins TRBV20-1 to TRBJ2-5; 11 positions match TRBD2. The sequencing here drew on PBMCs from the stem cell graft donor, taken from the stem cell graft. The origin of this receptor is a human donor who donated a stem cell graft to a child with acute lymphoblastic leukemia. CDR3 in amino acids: CSWSSGRAQETQYF. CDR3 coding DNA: TGCAGCTGGAGTAGCGGGAGGGCTCAAGAGACCCAGTACTTC.